This T cell receptor beta chain emerged from a study of immune heterogeneity within non-small cell lung tumors. Germline loops: CDR1 DFQATT, CDR2 SNEGSKA (reference sequence). Trimming pared 6 bases from V and 3 bases from J, leaving 14 bases between. CDR3 size: 13 residues. Bulk tumor genomic DNA served as template, at roughly 600 ng per sample. Widely spaced biopsies, several per primary tumor, were obtained at surgery. Patients underwent curative surgery for untreated, newly diagnosed non-small cell lung cancer. Samples were obtained from newly diagnosed non-small cell lung cancer patients who were having surgery with curative intent. With 32 V and 13 J primers, multiplex PCR amplified the TCR beta CDR3. TCRdb itself ran the multiplex PCR reads through MiXCR, one entry per CDR3 protein. The data show 22,000 or so distinct CDR3 sequences, with less than 35% seen just once and more than 4% held by the top ten.

This clonotype was seen a handful of times. This rearrangement joins TRBV20-1 to TRBJ1-2; D is possibly TRBD1 (5 bases). The sequenced sample was lung tumor tissue. The receptor comes from a man between 35 and 55 years old with non-small cell lung cancer. The CDR3 reads CSASNPGDYGYTF. DNA for the CDR3: TGCAGTGCATCAAACCCGGGGGACTATGGCTACACCTTC.